This TCR beta chain is from a study of regulatory T cells in long-lasting Graves disease. This CDR3 is built from 13 residues. Trimming took off 4 bases at V and 2 bases at J, with 12 bases between the two ends. CDR1 and CDR2 (germline): DFQATT, SNEGSKA (reference sequence). Findings and caveats of the study: A reduction in accuracy may have resulted from the small sample size. Examination was confined to peripheral blood, excluding thyroid tissue. Persistent disease was characterized by preferential usage of TRBV28, TRBJ1-2 and TRBJ2-5.

In building TCR beta libraries, iRepertoire HTBI primers were used together with Arm-PCR of CDR3 regions. From the multiplex PCR reads, TCRdb called clonotypes with MiXCR, one entry per CDR3 protein. The sample has around 450,000 distinct CDR3 sequences; about 22% are singletons. Documented time point: persistent/refractory GD, antithyroid drugs over 5 years with positive TRAb. Scientists built the TCR library using RNA that was extracted from PBMCs. Patients met American Thyroid Association criteria for Graves' disease. In its sample, this clonotype was seen many times. Its specificity is not known. The material sequenced was peripheral blood mononuclear cells (PBMCs), taken when the disease was refractory, from a patient treated with antithyroid drugs. The V call is TRBV20-1, the J call TRBJ2-7; TRBD1 or TRBD2 may be the D gene (5 bases each). This TCR derives from a female donor with Graves disease. CDR3 coding DNA: TGCAGTGCTACCGGGACGGCAACCTACGAGCAGTACTTC. Translating gives CSATGTATYEQYF.